The clone carrying this T cell receptor beta chain was picked up many times. The entry originates in a study of T-cell reconstitution after alpha-beta-depleted transplantation in children. The authors prepared the TCRbeta library with unique molecular identifiers. TCRdb re-analysed the PCR reads in MiXCR, keeping a single row per CDR3 protein. The table lists a few hundred thousand distinct CDR3 sequences, about a tenth of them singletons. The V end lost 3 bases, the J end lost 0 bases, and 12 bases lay between the germline ends. CDR1 and CDR2 (germline): SGHVS, FQNEAQ. The CDR3 spans 16 residues. This sample comprised PBMCs, obtained before TCRalphabeta/CD19-depleted stem cell transplant. This chain connects TRBV7-8 to TRBJ1-5, with TRBD1 as a possible D gene (6 bases). This TCR came from a child in the first two years of life with acute myeloid leukemia, due to receive a stem cell transplant. For the CDR3, the DNA is TGTGCCAGCAGCTTGGGGGGCGAATATAGCAATCAGCCCCAGCATTTT. Amino acids: CASSLGGEYSNQPQHF.